A single sample gave rise to the 12 T cell receptor beta chains below, sequenced in a study of neurological immune-mediated disorders. One entry per CDR3 protein results from TCRdb running MiXCR on the 5' RACE reads. The data hold around 60,000 distinct CDR3 sequences, with approximately 3.6% observed a single time. The sequenced sample consisted of PBMCs. These receptors originate from a woman aged 60-75 years with multiple sclerosis.

J is TRBJ2-3 and V is TRBV7-2; no reliable D call. Trimming took 5 bases from V and 4 from J, leaving 7 bases between them. CDR3 length equals 12 residues. From germline, CDR1 is SGHTA and CDR2 FQGNSA. CDR3 loop: CASSTQADTQYF. As DNA, the CDR3 is TGTGCCAGCAGCACTCAGGCAGATACGCAGTATTTT.

This clonotype came up many times. The chain joins TRBV28 to TRBJ2-7; tentative D call: TRBD1 (5 bases). V was clipped by 4 bases and J by 6 bases, with 16 bases between them. The germline V gene encodes CDR1 MDHEN and CDR2 SYDVKM. The CDR3 loop spans 14 amino acids. The CDR3 sequence: CASSSLQGEVEQYF. Written as DNA, the CDR3 is TGTGCCAGCAGTTCCCTCCAGGGTGAGGTCGAGCAGTACTTC.

This clonotype has a count of ten or more. The chain links TRBV7-8 to TRBJ2-1, with 12 bases lining up with TRBD2. V trimming: 1 base; J trimming: 13 bases; junction bases outside the gene matches: 5. Germline lookup yields CDR1 SGHVS and CDR2 FQNEAQ. This CDR3 region has 14 residues. CDR3 nucleotide sequence: TGTGCCAGCAGCTTAGTTGCTAGCGGGGGGGTCCAGTTCTTC. This translates into CASSLVASGGVQFF.

This clonotype was recorded at least ten times. The chain is built from TRBV6-5 and TRBJ2-7; TRBD2 aligns across 9 bases. Losses at the gene ends were 7 bases for V and 3 bases for J; bases not matched to a gene: 4. From germline, CDR1 is MNHEY and CDR2 SVGAGI. The CDR3 runs 13 residues. CDR3 residues: CASKAGGVYEQYF. The CDR3 DNA reads TGTGCCAGCAAAGCGGGAGGAGTCTACGAGCAGTACTTC.

In its sample, this clonotype was seen many times. The CDR3 DNA reads TGCAGTGCTAGAGCAATAAAGCGGGAGTGGGCCTACGAGCAGTACTTC. Residues: CSARAIKREWAYEQYF. The rearrangement joins TRBV20-1 to TRBJ2-7; TRBD2 agrees at 8 bases. Germline CDR1 DFQATT, CDR2 SNEGSKA (reference sequence). The CDR3 is made up of 16 amino acids. The V segment lost 1 base and the J segment 2 bases; nucleotides outside the gene matches: 10.

There are many counts of this clonotype. V gene TRBV29-1 combines with J gene TRBJ1-4; TRBD1 matches at 9 bases. With V trimmed by 5 bases and J by 8 bases, 3 bases remained unmatched. Looked up from germline, CDR1 is SQVTM and CDR2 is ANQGSEA. The CDR3 covers 12 residues. The CDR3 bases are TGCAGCGTTAAGGACAGGGGCGAAAAACTGTTTTTT. This sequence encodes CSVKDRGEKLFF.

This clonotype was seen ten or more times. V and J are TRBV7-3 and TRBJ2-7, with D tentatively TRBD1 (5 bases). Germline loops: CDR1 SGHTA, CDR2 FQGTGA. Trimming took 4 bases from V and 4 from J, leaving 11 bases between them. This CDR3 has 13 amino acids. CDR3 protein: CASSSTGGYEQYF. The CDR3, as DNA: TGTGCCAGCAGCTCTACAGGTGGTTACGAGCAGTACTTC.

This clonotype was found many times. The chain uses TRBV7-2 and TRBJ2-3, with D unclear. V lost 6 bases and J 2 bases, leaving 15 bases between the germline ends. The CDR3 contains 15 residues. CDR1 and CDR2 from the germline V gene are SGHTA and FQGNSA. The CDR3 region has the DNA TGTGCCAGCAGACAGACTCTACTTCACACAGATACGCAGTATTTT. This translates into CASRQTLLHTDTQYF.

This clonotype was counted at least ten times. The chain recombines TRBV20-1 with TRBJ2-3; TRBD2 matches 11 bases. The CDR3 sequence is 15 residues long. The V gene end was trimmed by 3 bases and the J gene end by 2 bases; junction bases not matched to a gene: 4. Looked up from germline, CDR1 is DFQATT and CDR2 is SNEGSKA (reference sequence). The CDR3, as DNA: TGCAGTGCTAGGGGGACTAGCGGAGACACAGATACGCAGTATTTT. Translation gives CSARGTSGDTDTQYF.

This clonotype was picked up many times. The chain has TRBV15 and TRBJ2-1; D not resolved. The V gene's germline CDR1 is LNHNV and CDR2 YYDKDF (reference sequence). The CDR3 totals 14 residues. V was clipped by 6 bases and J by 1 base, with 10 bases between them. The CDR3 sequence: CATRPAESYNEQFF. The DNA of the CDR3 is TGTGCCACCAGGCCCGCAGAGTCCTACAATGAGCAGTTCTTC.

This clonotype was observed many times. The chain carries TRBV5-5 and TRBJ1-6; TRBD1 might be the D (5 bases). CDR1 and CDR2 (germline): SGHKS, YYEKEE (reference sequence). Trimming took off 0 bases at V and 8 bases at J, with 12 bases between the two ends. This CDR3 has 15 residues. In DNA form, the CDR3 reads TGTGCCAGCAGCTTGGTGGGGGAGGTGGATTCACCCCTCCACTTT. It encodes CASSLVGEVDSPLHF.

This clonotype was counted ten times or more. The chain has TRBV5-5 and TRBJ1-1; D ambiguous. The CDR3 totals 14 residues. The V gene's germline CDR1 is SGHKS and CDR2 YYEKEE (reference sequence). Trimming stripped 7 bases from V and 6 bases from J, with 19 bases between. Here the CDR3 DNA reads TGTGCCAGCTACGCCTTGGTTGAAGTCCCTGAAGCTTTCTTT. Amino acid sequence: CASYALVEVPEAFF.